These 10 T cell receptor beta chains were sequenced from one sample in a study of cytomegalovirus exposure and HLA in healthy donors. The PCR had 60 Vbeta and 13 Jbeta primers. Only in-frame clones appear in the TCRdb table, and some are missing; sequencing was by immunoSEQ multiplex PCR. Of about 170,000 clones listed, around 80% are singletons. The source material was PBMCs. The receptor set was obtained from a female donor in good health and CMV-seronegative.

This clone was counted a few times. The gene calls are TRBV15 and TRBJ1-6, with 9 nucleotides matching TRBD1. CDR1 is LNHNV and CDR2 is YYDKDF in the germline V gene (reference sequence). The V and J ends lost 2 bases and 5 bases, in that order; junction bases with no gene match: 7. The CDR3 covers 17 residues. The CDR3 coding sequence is TGTGCCACCAGCAGAAACCGCTGGACAGGGGATAATTCACCCCTCCACTTT. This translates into CATSRNRWTGDNSPLHF.

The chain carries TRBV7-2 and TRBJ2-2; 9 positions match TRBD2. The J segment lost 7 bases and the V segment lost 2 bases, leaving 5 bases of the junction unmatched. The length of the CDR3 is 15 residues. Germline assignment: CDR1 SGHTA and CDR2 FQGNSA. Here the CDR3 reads CASSLIAGAVGELFF. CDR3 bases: TGTGCCAGCAGCTTAATAGCGGGAGCTGTCGGGGAGCTGTTTTTT.

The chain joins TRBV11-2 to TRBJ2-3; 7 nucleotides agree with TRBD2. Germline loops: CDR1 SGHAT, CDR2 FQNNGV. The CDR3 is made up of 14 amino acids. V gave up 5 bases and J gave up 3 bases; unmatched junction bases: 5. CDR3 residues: CASSQWGGTDTQYF. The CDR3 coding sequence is TGTGCCAGCAGCCAGTGGGGGGGGACAGATACGCAGTATTTT.

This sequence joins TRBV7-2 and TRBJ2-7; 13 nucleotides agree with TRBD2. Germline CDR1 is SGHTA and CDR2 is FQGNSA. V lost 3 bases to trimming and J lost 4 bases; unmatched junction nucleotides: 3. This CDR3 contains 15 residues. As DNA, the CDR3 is TGTGCCAGCAGCTTCCAGACTAGCGGGAGGTACGAGCAGTACTTC. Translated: CASSFQTSGRYEQYF.

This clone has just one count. The CDR3 is CASSFATAYEQYF. CDR3 nucleotides: TGTGCCAGCAGCTTTGCGACAGCGTACGAGCAGTACTTC. The V and J genes are TRBV5-4 and TRBJ2-7; TRBD1 is a possible D gene (5 bases). V was shortened by 2 bases and J by 4 bases, with 10 bases between the two germline ends. This CDR3 contains 13 residues. Germline CDR1 is SGHNT and CDR2 is YYREEE (reference sequence).

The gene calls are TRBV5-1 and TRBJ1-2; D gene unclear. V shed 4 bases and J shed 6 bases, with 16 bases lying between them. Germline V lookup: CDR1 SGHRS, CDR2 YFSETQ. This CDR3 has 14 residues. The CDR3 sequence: CASSPSGLFDGYTF. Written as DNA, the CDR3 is TGCGCCAGCAGCCCTTCAGGTTTGTTCGATGGCTACACCTTC. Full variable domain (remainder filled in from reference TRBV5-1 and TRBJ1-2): KAGVTQTPRYLIKTRGQQVTLSCSPISGHRSVSWYQQTPGQGLQFLFEYFSETQRNKGNFPGRFSGRQFSNSRSEMNVSTLELGDSALYLCASSPSGLFDGYTFGSGTRLTVV.

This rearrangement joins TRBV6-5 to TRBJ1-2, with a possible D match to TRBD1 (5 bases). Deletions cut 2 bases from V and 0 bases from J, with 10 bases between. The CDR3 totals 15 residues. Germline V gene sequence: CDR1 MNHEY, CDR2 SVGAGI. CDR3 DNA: TGTGCCAGCAGTTACACAGGAGATGCTAACTATGGCTACACCTTC. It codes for CASSYTGDANYGYTF.

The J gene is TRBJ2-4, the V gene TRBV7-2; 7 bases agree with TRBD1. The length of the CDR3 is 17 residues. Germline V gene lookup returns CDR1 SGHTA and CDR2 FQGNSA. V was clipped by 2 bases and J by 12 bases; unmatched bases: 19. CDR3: CASSLTTQRGRGDSQYF. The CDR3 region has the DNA TGTGCCAGCAGCTTAACGACCCAAAGGGGCCGAGGGGACAGTCAGTACTTC.

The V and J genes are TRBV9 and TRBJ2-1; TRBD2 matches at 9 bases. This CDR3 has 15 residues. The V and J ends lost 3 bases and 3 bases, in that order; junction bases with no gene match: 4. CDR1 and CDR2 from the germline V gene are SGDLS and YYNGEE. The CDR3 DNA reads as TGTGCCAGCAGCGGGGGACTAGCTCTCTACAATGAGCAGTTCTTC. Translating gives CASSGGLALYNEQFF.

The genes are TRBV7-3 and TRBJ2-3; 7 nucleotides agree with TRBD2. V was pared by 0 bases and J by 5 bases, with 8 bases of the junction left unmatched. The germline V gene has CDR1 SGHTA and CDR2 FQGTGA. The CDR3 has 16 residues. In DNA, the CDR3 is TGTGCCAGCAGCTTAACCCCGGGAGGTGCTGTAGATACGCAGTATTTT. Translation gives CASSLTPGGAVDTQYF.